This passage covers 14 T cell receptor beta chains from one sample sequenced in a study of T-cell memory formation after mild COVID-19. TCRdb ran MiXCR on the 5' RACE reads and lists one entry per CDR3 protein. Of around 160,000 distinct CDR3 sequences listed, under 14% are singletons. Material for sequencing was PBMCs or a T cell subset sorted from them (not recorded which). These receptors were collected from a young man who had mild COVID-19 (a few samples of this study predate the infection). Cell type and time point are not known.

This clonotype was detected a few times. The rearrangement joins TRBV4-1 to TRBJ1-3; 7 positions match TRBD1. The V gene's germline CDR1 is MGHRA and CDR2 YSYEKL. This CDR3 comprises 18 residues. With 0 bases clipped from V and 3 bases from J, the junction kept 11 bases outside the gene matches. As DNA, the CDR3 is TGCGCCAGCAGCCAAGAAGTGAGGCAGGGGGGGATTGGAAACACCATATATTTT. As protein: CASSQEVRQGGIGNTIYF.

This clonotype was detected a few times. CDR3: CASSLWGQLNEQFF. In nucleotides, the CDR3 is TGCGCCAGCAGCCTATGGGGCCAACTGAATGAGCAGTTCTTC. This chain uses TRBV4-3 with TRBJ2-1, with D tentatively TRBD1 (5 bases). The V end was cut by 4 bases, the J end by 7 bases, with 14 bases between. Germline-derived CDR1 and CDR2 are LGHNA and YSLEER. This CDR3 comprises 14 residues.

This clonotype was recorded at least ten times. This rearrangement joins TRBV5-1 to TRBJ2-5; tentatively, D is TRBD1 or TRBD2 (5 bases each). V was trimmed by 4 bases and J by 2 bases, leaving 12 bases between them. Looked up from germline, CDR1 is SGHRS and CDR2 is YFSETQ. This CDR3 spans 14 amino acids. CDR3 region: CASSPGRGQETQYF. The CDR3 DNA is TGCGCCAGCAGCCCGGGACGGGGACAAGAGACCCAGTACTTC.

This clonotype was picked up many times. The chain employs TRBV11-2 and TRBJ2-3, with 9 nucleotides matching TRBD1. After removal of 4 bases from V and 3 bases from J, the junction contained 5 bases not matched to a gene. The CDR3 covers 15 residues. The germline CDR1 and CDR2 sequences are SGHAT and FQNNGV. CDR3 DNA: TGTGCCAGCAGCTCGGGGACAGGGTTGACAGATACGCAGTATTTT. It yields the protein CASSSGTGLTDTQYF.

This clonotype was counted many times. This chain connects TRBV7-3 to TRBJ2-3; 12 bases are a match to TRBD2. Germline V gene sequence: CDR1 SGHTA, CDR2 FQGTGA. The V segment lost 4 bases and the J segment 1 base; nucleotides outside the gene matches: 6. CDR3 length: 17 residues. The CDR3 bases are TGTGCCAGCAGCTCGCGACTAGCGGGGGACCGCACAGATACGCAGTATTTT. Protein product: CASSSRLAGDRTDTQYF.

This clonotype was detected only a few times. The chain combines TRBV6-5 with TRBJ1-1; D perhaps matches TRBD1 (6 bases). This CDR3 comprises 15 residues. Germline V gives CDR1 MNHEY, CDR2 SVGAGI. Trimming cost V 0 bases and J 4 bases, with 12 bases left between them. CDR3 sequence reads: CASSYSRQAITEAFF. The DNA of the CDR3 is TGTGCCAGCAGTTACTCGAGACAGGCGATCACTGAAGCTTTCTTT.

V is TRBV7-2 and J is TRBJ1-2, with 9 positions matching TRBD1. The CDR3 loop spans 14 amino acids. V dropped 2 bases and J dropped 11; count of bases not matched to a gene: 9. Looked up from germline, CDR1 is SGHTA and CDR2 is FQGNSA. The CDR3 DNA reads as TGTGCCAGCAGCTTAAAGGGACAGGGTTATTGGTACACCTTC. It is translated as CASSLKGQGYWYTF.

This clonotype appeared a few times. J is TRBJ2-3 and V is TRBV29-1, with 10 bases that match TRBD1. The J segment lost 0 bases and the V segment lost 6 bases, leaving 3 bases of the junction unmatched. Germline CDR1 SQVTM, CDR2 ANQGSEA. CDR3 length: 14 amino acids. The CDR3 loop reads CSVEGQGSTDTQYF. For the CDR3, the DNA is TGCAGCGTAGAGGGACAGGGGAGCACAGATACGCAGTATTTT.

This clonotype was recorded at least ten times. In DNA, the CDR3 is TGTGCCAGCAGGCTAGGACGGACTTCTGGAAACACCATATATTTT. Protein sequence: CASRLGRTSGNTIYF. The genes are TRBV12-3 or TRBV12-4 and TRBJ1-3, with D unclear. The CDR3 is made up of 15 amino acids. V shed 6 bases and J shed 1 base, with 13 bases lying between them.

This clonotype was detected only a few times. The chain employs TRBV20-1 and TRBJ2-1, with 10 nucleotides matching TRBD1. The CDR3 covers 13 residues. Germline V lookup: CDR1 DFQATT, CDR2 SNEGSKA (reference sequence). V trimming: 5 bases; J trimming: 4 bases; junction bases outside the gene matches: 2. CDR3 DNA: TGCAGTGCTGAGGACAGGGGGTACAATGAGCAGTTCTTC. Its translation: CSAEDRGYNEQFF.

This clonotype was seen repeatedly, ten times or more. CDR3 in DNA: TGTGCCAGCAGCAGATCTCCCTACGAGCAGTACTTC. It is translated as CASSRSPYEQYF. The chain combines TRBV5-5 with TRBJ2-7; no definite D call. V was pared by 4 bases and J by 2 bases, with 7 bases between. In germline, CDR1 is SGHKS, CDR2 YYEKEE (reference sequence). This CDR3 contains 12 residues.

The chain recombines TRBV7-7 with TRBJ2-5; 7 positions match TRBD2. This CDR3 region has 14 residues. Germline assignment: CDR1 SSHAT and CDR2 FNYEAQ (reference sequence). The V gene end was trimmed by 5 bases and the J gene end by 2 bases; junction bases not matched to a gene: 5. The CDR3 DNA reads as TGTGCCAGCAGCCAAAACGGGAGGCAAGAGACCCAGTACTTC. This codes for CASSQNGRQETQYF.

The CDR3 DNA follows: TGTGCCTGCTCCCTAGCCCCCCTCTCTGGGGCCAACGTCCTGACTTTC. Amino acid sequence: CACSLAPLSGANVLTF. The genes are TRBV6-2 or TRBV6-3 and TRBJ2-6; D possibly corresponds to TRBD2 (5 bases). V was shortened by 11 bases and J by 0 bases, with 17 bases between the two germline ends. The CDR3 runs 16 residues. From germline, CDR1 is MNHEY and CDR2 SVGEGT.

This clonotype was found a few times. V usage is TRBV4-3 and J usage is TRBJ2-5; 8 nucleotides align to TRBD1. The CDR3 length is 15 residues. The V gene end was trimmed by 0 bases and the J gene end by 4 bases; junction bases not matched to a gene: 4. CDR1 LGHNA and CDR2 YSLEER come from the germline V gene. The CDR3 region is CASSQDPDRAETQYF. The DNA of the CDR3 is TGCGCCAGCAGCCAAGACCCGGACAGGGCAGAGACCCAGTACTTC.